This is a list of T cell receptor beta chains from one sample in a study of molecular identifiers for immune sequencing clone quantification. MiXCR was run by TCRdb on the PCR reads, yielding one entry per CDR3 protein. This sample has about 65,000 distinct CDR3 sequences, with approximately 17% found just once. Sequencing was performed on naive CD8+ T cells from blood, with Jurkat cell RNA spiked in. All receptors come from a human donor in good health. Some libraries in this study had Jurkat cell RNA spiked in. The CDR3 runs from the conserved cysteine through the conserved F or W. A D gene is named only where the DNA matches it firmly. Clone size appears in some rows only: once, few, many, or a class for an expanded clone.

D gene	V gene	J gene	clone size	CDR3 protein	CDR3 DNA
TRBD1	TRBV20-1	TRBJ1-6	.	CSAQTGTSPLHF	TGCAGTGCTCAGACAGGGACCTCACCCCTCCACTTT
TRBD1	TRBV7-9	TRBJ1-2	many	CAIQGEDPYGYTF	TGTGCCATCCAGGGGGAGGATCCCTATGGCTACACCTTC
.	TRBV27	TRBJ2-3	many	CAAGRVTDTQYF	TGTGCGGCGGGAAGGGTCACAGATACGCAGTATTTT
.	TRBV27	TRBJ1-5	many	CASSLSFYPQFSQPQHF	TGTGCCAGCAGTTTATCGTTCTACCCTCAATTCTCTCAGCCCCAGCATTTT
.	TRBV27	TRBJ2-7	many	CASVGRRSYEQYF	TGTGCCAGCGTCGGGAGACGCTCCTACGAGCAGTACTTC
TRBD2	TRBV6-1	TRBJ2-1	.	CASSAPWGSSGSSYNEQFF	TGTGCCAGCAGTGCCCCTTGGGGCTCTAGCGGGAGCTCCTACAATGAGCAGTTCTTC
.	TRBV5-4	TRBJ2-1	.	CASSDRAFEYEQFF	TGTGCCAGCAGCGATCGGGCTTTTGAGTATGAGCAGTTCTTC
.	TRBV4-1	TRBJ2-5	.	CASGPQVSQGRETQYF	TGCGCCAGCGGCCCACAAGTGTCCCAGGGGCGAGAGACCCAGTACTTC
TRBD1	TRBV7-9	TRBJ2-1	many	CASSSLKLTTGGRYNEQFF	TGTGCCAGCAGCAGCCTTAAACTGACAACAGGGGGCCGATACAATGAGCAGTTCTTC
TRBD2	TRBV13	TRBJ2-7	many	CASSREGTRYEQYF	TGTGCCAGCAGCCGGGAGGGGACCCGCTACGAGCAGTACTTC
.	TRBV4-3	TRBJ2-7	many	CASSQTPAGHEQYF	TGCGCCAGCAGCCAAACCCCTGCAGGCCACGAGCAGTACTTC
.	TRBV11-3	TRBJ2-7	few	CASSLRDGPYEQYF	TGTGCCAGCAGCCTCCGGGACGGACCCTACGAGCAGTACTTC
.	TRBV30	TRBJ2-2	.	CAWSGRGTGELFF	TGTGCCTGGAGTGGGCGGGGCACCGGGGAGCTGTTTTTT
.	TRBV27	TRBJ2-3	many	CASSPLSGYTDTQYF	TGTGCCAGCAGTCCCCTTTCGGGTTACACAGATACGCAGTATTTT
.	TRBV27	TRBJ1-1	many	CASSLLGGWTEAFF	TGTGCCAGCAGTTTATTGGGGGGGTGGACTGAAGCTTTCTTT
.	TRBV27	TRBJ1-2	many	CASSLQGNVEGYTF	TGTGCCAGCAGTTTACAGGGCAACGTAGAAGGCTACACCTTC
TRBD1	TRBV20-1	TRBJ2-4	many	CSARPGQGAKNIQYF	TGCAGTGCTAGACCGGGACAGGGGGCCAAAAACATTCAGTACTTC
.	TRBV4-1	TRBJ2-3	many	CASSQEPYGTDTQYF	TGCGCCAGCAGCCAAGAACCCTATGGTACAGATACGCAGTATTTT
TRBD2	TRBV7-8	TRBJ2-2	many	CASSTGLAGGLNTGELFF	TGTGCCAGCAGCACCGGACTAGCGGGAGGGTTGAACACCGGGGAGCTGTTTTTT
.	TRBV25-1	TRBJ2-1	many	CAKQGASGIRDNEQFF	TGTGCCAAGCAGGGGGCTAGCGGGATCCGGGATAATGAGCAGTTCTTC
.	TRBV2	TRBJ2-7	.	CASSEVTLGTESTYEQYF	TGTGCCAGCAGTGAAGTAACGTTGGGGACCGAGAGTACCTACGAGCAGTACTTC
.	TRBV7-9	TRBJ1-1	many	CASSLLNRPEAFF	TGTGCCAGCAGCTTATTGAATAGACCAGAAGCTTTCTTT
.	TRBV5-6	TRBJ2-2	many	CASSQGTGELFF	TGTGCCAGCAGCCAGGGCACCGGGGAGCTGTTTTTT
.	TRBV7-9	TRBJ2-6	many	CASSARSSSGANVLTF	TGTGCCAGCAGCGCAAGATCAAGCTCTGGGGCCAACGTCCTGACTTTC
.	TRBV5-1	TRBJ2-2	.	CASGPPNTGELFF	TGCGCCAGCGGTCCTCCGAACACCGGGGAGCTGTTTTTT
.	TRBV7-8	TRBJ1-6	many	CASSRPQGYSPLHF	TGTGCCAGCAGCCGCCCGCAGGGCTACTCACCCCTCCACTTT
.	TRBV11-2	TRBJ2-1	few	CASSLVPPSYNEQFF	TGTGCCAGCAGCTTAGTCCCCCCCTCCTACAATGAGCAGTTCTTC
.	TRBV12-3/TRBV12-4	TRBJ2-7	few	CASSLSREQYF	TGTGCCAGCAGTTTAAGTCGCGAGCAGTACTTC
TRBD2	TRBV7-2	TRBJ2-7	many	CASSLASGSSYEQYF	TGTGCCAGCAGCTTAGCAAGCGGGAGCTCCTACGAGCAGTACTTC
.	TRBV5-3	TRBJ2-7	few	CASSATVHYEQYF	TGTGCCAGCAGCGCGACGGTTCACTACGAGCAGTACTTC
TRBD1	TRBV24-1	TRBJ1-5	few	CATSDGTGVQPQHF	TGTGCCACCAGTGATGGGACAGGGGTTCAGCCCCAGCATTTT
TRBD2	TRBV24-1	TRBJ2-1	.	CATSDPLTSGRAYNEQFF	TGTGCCACCAGTGATCCCCTGACTAGCGGGAGAGCCTACAATGAGCAGTTCTTC
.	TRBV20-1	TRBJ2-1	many	CSAREVGRRSYNEQFF	TGCAGTGCTAGAGAGGTGGGACGAAGAAGTTACAATGAGCAGTTCTTC
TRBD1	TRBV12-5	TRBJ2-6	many	CASGWDRGIAGANVLTF	TGTGCTAGTGGTTGGGACAGGGGGATAGCTGGGGCCAACGTCCTGACTTTC
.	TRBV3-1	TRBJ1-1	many	CASSQPRTESMNTEAFF	TGTGCCAGCAGCCAACCCCGGACAGAAAGCATGAACACTGAAGCTTTCTTT
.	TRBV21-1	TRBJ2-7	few	CASSNYLATSYEQYF	TGTGCCAGCAGCAACTATCTAGCGACTTCCTACGAGCAGTACTTC
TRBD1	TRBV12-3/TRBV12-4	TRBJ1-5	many	CASSPGTGYSNQPQHF	TGTGCCAGCAGTCCCGGGACAGGATATAGCAATCAGCCCCAGCATTTT
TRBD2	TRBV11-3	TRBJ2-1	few	CASRSKAGGPYNEQFF	TGTGCCAGCCGATCAAAAGCGGGAGGGCCCTACAATGAGCAGTTCTTC
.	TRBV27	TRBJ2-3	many	CASSREYTDTQYF	TGTGCCAGCAGTCGGGAGTACACAGATACGCAGTATTTT
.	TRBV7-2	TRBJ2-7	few	CASSYDRNYEQYF	TGTGCCAGCAGCTACGACAGAAACTACGAGCAGTACTTC
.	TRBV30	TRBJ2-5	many	CAWDGQQETQYF	TGTGCCTGGGACGGACAACAAGAGACCCAGTACTTC
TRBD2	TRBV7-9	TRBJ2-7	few	CASSLVGLAVSSYEQYF	TGTGCCAGCAGCTTAGTGGGACTAGCGGTAAGCTCCTACGAGCAGTACTTC
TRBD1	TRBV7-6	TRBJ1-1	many	CASSFWQGGTEAFF	TGTGCCAGCAGCTTCTGGCAGGGGGGTACTGAAGCTTTCTTT
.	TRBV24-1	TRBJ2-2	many	CATRRENTGELFF	TGTGCCACCCGCAGGGAGAACACCGGGGAGCTGTTTTTT
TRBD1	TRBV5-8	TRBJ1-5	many	CASSPGQVLVQPQHF	TGTGCCAGCAGCCCCGGACAGGTTCTGGTTCAGCCCCAGCATTTT
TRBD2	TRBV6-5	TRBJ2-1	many	CASSPMGLAGYNEQFF	TGTGCCAGCAGTCCTATGGGACTAGCGGGATACAATGAGCAGTTCTTC
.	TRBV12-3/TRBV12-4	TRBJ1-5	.	CASSLTGTLHQPQHF	TGTGCCAGCAGTTTAACCGGGACTCTCCATCAGCCCCAGCATTTT
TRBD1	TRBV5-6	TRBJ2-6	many	CASSPLHRTGFDSGANVLTF	TGTGCCAGCAGCCCCCTTCATAGGACAGGCTTCGACTCTGGGGCCAACGTCCTGACTTTC
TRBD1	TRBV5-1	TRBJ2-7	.	CASSLGDSLPYEQYF	TGCGCCAGCAGCTTGGGGGACAGCTTACCCTACGAGCAGTACTTC